This is a list of T cell receptor beta chains from one sample in a study of cytomegalovirus exposure and HLA in healthy donors. Generated by immunoSEQ multiplex PCR, the TCRdb table keeps only in-frame clones and is missing some. The sample consists of about 120,000 clones, about 70% of them appearing once. The sequencing input was PBMCs. All receptors come from a woman aged 40 to 50 in good health and CMV-seropositive. Both conserved end residues are part of each CDR3. A D gene is named only where the DNA matches it firmly. Expanded clones get a size class; other rows say once, few or many, or leave the size out.

V gene: TRBV5-5; clone size: once; D gene: TRBD1; J gene: TRBJ1-1; CDR3 protein: CASSLRGPVTEAFF; CDR3 DNA: TGTGCCAGCAGCTTGAGGGGGCCGGTCACTGAAGCTTTCTTT
V gene: TRBV2; clone size: -; D gene: -; J gene: TRBJ2-7; CDR3 protein: CASSLQGYEQYF; CDR3 DNA: TGTGCCAGCAGCTTACAGGGATACGAGCAGTACTTC
V gene: TRBV28; clone size: -; D gene: -; J gene: TRBJ1-6; CDR3 protein: CASIYTGRSYNSPLHF; CDR3 DNA: TGTGCCAGCATCTACACAGGGCGGTCCTATAATTCACCCCTCCACTTT
V gene: TRBV10-2; clone size: -; D gene: -; J gene: TRBJ2-5; CDR3 protein: CASSQIETQYF; CDR3 DNA: TGCGCCAGCAGCCAAATAGAGACCCAGTACTTC
V gene: TRBV6-6; clone size: -; D gene: TRBD1; J gene: TRBJ1-1; CDR3 protein: CASSSSGTGGNAFF; CDR3 DNA: TGTGCCAGCAGTTCCTCCGGGACAGGGGGTAACGCTTTCTTT
V gene: TRBV14; clone size: -; D gene: TRBD1; J gene: TRBJ1-5; CDR3 protein: CASELGTGGNQPQHF; CDR3 DNA: TGTGCCAGCGAGTTGGGGACAGGGGGAAATCAGCCCCAGCATTTT
V gene: TRBV30; clone size: -; D gene: -; J gene: TRBJ2-7; CDR3 protein: CASGRQGSTYEQYF; CDR3 DNA: TGTGCCTCCGGCCGCCAGGGATCAACCTACGAGCAGTACTTC
V gene: TRBV5-1; clone size: -; D gene: -; J gene: TRBJ2-3; CDR3 protein: CASSLDFSGDTQYF; CDR3 DNA: TGCGCCAGCAGCTTGGATTTTTCGGGAGATACGCAGTATTTT
V gene: TRBV7-8; clone size: once; D gene: -; J gene: TRBJ1-5; CDR3 protein: CASSLAGAGGNQPQHF; CDR3 DNA: TGTGCCAGCAGCTTAGCGGGAGCAGGGGGCAATCAGCCCCAGCATTTT
V gene: TRBV11-2; clone size: -; D gene: TRBD2; J gene: TRBJ2-5; CDR3 protein: CASSFGLAGAFSAETQYF; CDR3 DNA: TGTGCCAGCAGCTTTGGACTAGCGGGGGCTTTCAGCGCAGAGACCCAGTACTTC
V gene: TRBV5-6; clone size: -; D gene: TRBD1; J gene: TRBJ1-1; CDR3 protein: CASSFMGQSGAAFF; CDR3 DNA: TGTGCCAGCAGCTTTATGGGACAGTCTGGAGCAGCTTTCTTT
V gene: TRBV6-1; clone size: -; D gene: -; J gene: TRBJ1-2; CDR3 protein: CASTPSGVGYGYTF; CDR3 DNA: TGTGCCAGCACCCCGTCCGGGGTTGGCTATGGCTACACCTTC
V gene: TRBV18; clone size: once; D gene: -; J gene: TRBJ1-1; CDR3 protein: CASSLSEALGTEAFF; CDR3 DNA: TGTGCCAGCTCACTTTCGGAGGCCTTGGGAACTGAAGCTTTCTTT
V gene: TRBV5-6; clone size: few; D gene: TRBD2; J gene: TRBJ2-3; CDR3 protein: CASSLDASGGGTDTQYF; CDR3 DNA: TGTGCCAGCAGCTTGGATGCTAGCGGGGGAGGAACAGATACGCAGTATTTT
V gene: TRBV5-4; clone size: -; D gene: -; J gene: TRBJ2-7; CDR3 protein: CASSLSPGDYEQYF; CDR3 DNA: TGTGCCAGCAGCTTGTCCCCGGGAGACTACGAGCAGTACTTC
V gene: TRBV5-4; clone size: -; D gene: TRBD1; J gene: TRBJ1-2; CDR3 protein: CASSLEGQGRNYGYTF; CDR3 DNA: TGTGCCAGCAGCTTGGAAGGACAGGGCCGTAACTATGGCTACACCTTC
V gene: TRBV11-2; clone size: -; D gene: -; J gene: TRBJ1-1; CDR3 protein: CASSLARGANTEAFF; CDR3 DNA: TGTGCCAGCAGCTTAGCCCGGGGGGCGAACACTGAAGCTTTCTTT
V gene: TRBV15; clone size: few; D gene: -; J gene: TRBJ2-7; CDR3 protein: CATSRRTADEQYF; CDR3 DNA: TGTGCCACCAGCCGAAGGACAGCCGACGAGCAGTACTTC
V gene: TRBV2; clone size: -; D gene: TRBD2; J gene: TRBJ2-3; CDR3 protein: CATRSDPGLGSTDTQYF; CDR3 DNA: TGTGCCACACGAAGCGACCCGGGACTAGGGAGCACAGATACGCAGTATTTT
V gene: TRBV4-1; clone size: few; D gene: -; J gene: TRBJ1-5; CDR3 protein: CASSQIVGGQPQHF; CDR3 DNA: TGCGCCAGCAGCCAAATTGTTGGGGGCCAGCCCCAGCATTTT
V gene: TRBV6-1; clone size: -; D gene: -; J gene: TRBJ2-7; CDR3 protein: CASRTLTRGYEQYF; CDR3 DNA: TGTGCCAGCAGAACCCTCACTAGAGGGTACGAGCAGTACTTC
V gene: TRBV7-2; clone size: -; D gene: -; J gene: TRBJ2-5; CDR3 protein: CASSLAARGGGETQYF; CDR3 DNA: TGTGCCAGCAGCTTAGCGGCTAGGGGAGGAGGGGAGACCCAGTACTTC
V gene: TRBV10-1; clone size: once; D gene: TRBD1; J gene: TRBJ1-4; CDR3 protein: CASIPGTGEQRYEKLFF; CDR3 DNA: TGCGCCAGCATCCCCGGGACAGGGGAGCAGCGATATGAAAAACTGTTTTTT
V gene: TRBV19; clone size: -; D gene: -; J gene: TRBJ1-1; CDR3 protein: CASSRGNRATEAFF; CDR3 DNA: TGTGCCAGTAGTCGAGGGAACAGGGCCACTGAAGCTTTCTTT
V gene: TRBV9; clone size: -; D gene: TRBD1; J gene: TRBJ1-1; CDR3 protein: CASSPTGGIFTEAFF; CDR3 DNA: TGTGCCAGCAGCCCTACAGGGGGGATCTTTACTGAAGCTTTCTTT
V gene: TRBV10-3; clone size: -; D gene: -; J gene: TRBJ1-1; CDR3 protein: CATGHGPAGDTEAFF; CDR3 DNA: TGTGCCACCGGACACGGACCCGCCGGAGACACTGAAGCTTTCTTT
V gene: TRBV18; clone size: -; D gene: -; J gene: TRBJ1-2; CDR3 protein: CASSPSRGGSSAYGYTF; CDR3 DNA: TGTGCCAGCTCACCATCTCGGGGAGGCAGCTCGGCCTATGGCTACACCTTC
V gene: TRBV6-1; clone size: -; D gene: -; J gene: TRBJ1-2; CDR3 protein: CASIRDTWGYGYTF; CDR3 DNA: TGTGCCAGCATCCGGGACACCTGGGGCTATGGCTACACCTTC
V gene: TRBV19; clone size: few; D gene: TRBD2; J gene: TRBJ2-3; CDR3 protein: CASSSRLAGTDTQYF; CDR3 DNA: TGTGCCAGTAGTTCCCGACTAGCGGGCACAGATACGCAGTATTTT
V gene: TRBV7-9; clone size: -; D gene: -; J gene: TRBJ1-5; CDR3 protein: CASSTGSSRGNQPQHF; CDR3 DNA: TGTGCCAGCAGCACAGGGTCCTCCCGGGGCAATCAGCCCCAGCATTTT
V gene: TRBV7-9; clone size: -; D gene: -; J gene: TRBJ1-6; CDR3 protein: CASSFQLINSPLHF; CDR3 DNA: TGTGCCAGCAGCTTCCAGTTAATTAATTCACCCCTCCACTTT
V gene: TRBV6-4; clone size: -; D gene: TRBD1; J gene: TRBJ2-7; CDR3 protein: CASSPYAGGYEQYF; CDR3 DNA: TGTGCCAGCAGTCCGTATGCAGGGGGCTACGAGCAGTACTTC
V gene: TRBV19; clone size: -; D gene: TRBD1; J gene: TRBJ2-5; CDR3 protein: CASSPQGGRETQYF; CDR3 DNA: TGTGCCAGTAGTCCACAGGGGGGTCGGGAGACCCAGTACTTC
V gene: TRBV27; clone size: -; D gene: -; J gene: TRBJ1-6; CDR3 protein: CASSPLESPLHF; CDR3 DNA: TGTGCCAGCAGTCCACTAGAATCACCCCTCCACTTT
V gene: TRBV27; clone size: -; D gene: TRBD1; J gene: TRBJ1-1; CDR3 protein: CASSAPGQGITEAFF; CDR3 DNA: TGTGCCAGCAGCGCACCGGGACAGGGCATCACTGAAGCTTTCTTT
V gene: TRBV30; clone size: -; D gene: TRBD1; J gene: TRBJ1-5; CDR3 protein: CAWSVGTGLMQPQHF; CDR3 DNA: TGTGCCTGGAGTGTTGGGACAGGGCTTATGCAGCCCCAGCATTTT
V gene: TRBV5-1; clone size: -; D gene: TRBD1; J gene: TRBJ1-2; CDR3 protein: CASSGDRGGYTF; CDR3 DNA: TGCGCCAGCAGCGGGGACAGGGGTGGCTACACCTTC
V gene: TRBV5-1; clone size: -; D gene: TRBD2; J gene: TRBJ2-1; CDR3 protein: CASSLGLAGQSEQFF; CDR3 DNA: TGCGCCAGCAGCTTGGGACTAGCGGGCCAATCTGAGCAGTTCTTC
V gene: TRBV2; clone size: -; D gene: TRBD2; J gene: TRBJ2-1; CDR3 protein: CASRVLAGGYNEQFF; CDR3 DNA: TGTGCCAGCAGGGTACTTGCGGGGGGTTACAATGAGCAGTTCTTC
V gene: TRBV4-2; clone size: -; D gene: TRBD1; J gene: TRBJ1-6; CDR3 protein: CASSRGQGSYNSPLHF; CDR3 DNA: TGTGCCAGCAGCCGAGGACAGGGTTCCTATAATTCACCCCTCCACTTT
V gene: TRBV19; clone size: -; D gene: TRBD1; J gene: TRBJ1-5; CDR3 protein: CASTNPERGPQPQHF; CDR3 DNA: TGTGCCAGTACCAATCCAGAAAGGGGGCCACAGCCCCAGCATTTT
V gene: TRBV9; clone size: few; D gene: TRBD1; J gene: TRBJ1-1; CDR3 protein: CASSVGTGGTEAFF; CDR3 DNA: TGTGCCAGCAGCGTAGGGACAGGGGGCACTGAAGCTTTCTTT
V gene: TRBV27; clone size: -; D gene: -; J gene: TRBJ2-7; CDR3 protein: CASTPLGGEQYF; CDR3 DNA: TGTGCCAGCACCCCGCTAGGAGGCGAGCAGTACTTC
V gene: TRBV10-3; clone size: few; D gene: TRBD2; J gene: TRBJ2-7; CDR3 protein: CAISESTGLRDEQYF; CDR3 DNA: TGTGCCATCAGTGAGTCGACGGGACTAAGGGACGAGCAGTACTTC
V gene: TRBV7-9; clone size: -; D gene: TRBD1; J gene: TRBJ1-4; CDR3 protein: CASSLGQGGEKLFF; CDR3 DNA: TGTGCCAGCAGCTTGGGACAGGGTGGTGAAAAACTGTTTTTT
V gene: TRBV7-2; clone size: -; D gene: TRBD1; J gene: TRBJ1-2; CDR3 protein: CASSLVGQGEYGYTF; CDR3 DNA: TGTGCCAGCAGCTTAGTAGGACAGGGAGAGTATGGCTACACCTTC
V gene: TRBV29-1; clone size: -; D gene: -; J gene: TRBJ1-1; CDR3 protein: CSVRYGGLGTEAFF; CDR3 DNA: TGCAGCGTTAGGTACGGGGGGCTCGGCACTGAAGCTTTCTTT
V gene: TRBV18; clone size: many; D gene: TRBD1; J gene: TRBJ1-2; CDR3 protein: CASSPSGTGGTYGYTF; CDR3 DNA: TGTGCCAGCTCACCGTCCGGGACAGGGGGCACATATGGCTACACCTTC
V gene: TRBV4-1; clone size: -; D gene: -; J gene: TRBJ2-3; CDR3 protein: CASSQDPREGTDTQYF; CDR3 DNA: TGCGCCAGCAGCCAAGACCCCAGGGAGGGCACAGATACGCAGTATTTT